The 10 T cell receptor beta chains listed next were all sequenced from one sample in a study of blood T cell repertoires in COVID-19 (TCRdb year 2020). To prepare the library, the immunoSEQ multiplex PCR assay was applied. Sourced from immuneACCESS, this table was stored by TCRdb with only in-frame sequences that have V and J called. A share of the clones is absent; for the studies checked, an unresolved V gene accounts for under half, and the remainder has no known explanation. The sample table lists roughly 190,000 clones, roughly 87% of them with a count of one. Jointly, the top ten make up 2% to 2.5% of the sample. Specimen: PBMCs or T cells enriched from blood (not recorded which). These receptors all stem from a woman between 25 and 40 years old who had recovered from COVID-19.

A few counts support this clone. V gene TRBV18 combines with J gene TRBJ1-1, with D unresolved. Germline V lookup: CDR1 KGHSH, CDR2 LQKENI. Trimming shortened V by 0 bases and J by 1 base, and 6 bases separated the two germline ends. This CDR3 has 14 residues. The CDR3 protein is CASSPPSGNTEAFF. The DNA for the CDR3 is TGTGCCAGCTCACCACCGTCAGGGAACACTGAAGCTTTCTTT.

This clone has only a few counts. The J gene is TRBJ1-2, the V gene TRBV12-3 or TRBV12-4; no definite D call. This CDR3 is 12 amino acids long. The ends were cut back, 6 bases at V and 6 bases at J, with 11 bases in the middle. In DNA, the CDR3 is TGTGCCAGCAGGAGCTCCTTCCATGGCTACACCTTC. It yields the protein CASRSSFHGYTF.

In this sample, this clone turned up a few times. The chain is built from TRBV5-8 and TRBJ2-6, with 7 bases lining up with TRBD1. The CDR3 loop spans 17 amino acids. Losses at the gene ends were 1 base for V and 0 bases for J; bases not matched to a gene: 4. CDR1 and CDR2 from the germline V gene are SGHTS and YDEGEE. CDR3 bases: TGTGCCAGCAGCTTGAAGGGGGCCCGCTCTGGGGCCAACGTCCTGACTTTC. Its protein product is CASSLKGARSGANVLTF.

This rearrangement joins TRBV6-2 or TRBV6-3 to TRBJ1-1; 8 bases align to TRBD1. The CDR3 is 15 residues long. V was clipped by 4 bases and J by 0 bases; unmatched bases: 4. Germline values: CDR1 MNHEY, CDR2 SVGEGT. CDR3 nucleotides: TGTGCCAGCAGTTCCTCGGGACAGGTGAACACTGAAGCTTTCTTT. Amino acid sequence: CASSSSGQVNTEAFF.

V is TRBV5-4 and J is TRBJ1-2, with no clear D. CDR3 length: 13 residues. Germline CDR1 SGHNT, CDR2 YYREEE (reference sequence). The germline V and J ends were trimmed by 1 base and 6 bases, with 10 bases remaining between them. The CDR3 loop is CASSLLYEDGYTF. CDR3 nucleotides: TGTGCCAGCAGCTTGTTGTATGAGGATGGCTACACCTTC.

The chain joins TRBV5-1 to TRBJ2-3; 7 positions agree with TRBD2. V shed 7 bases, J shed 3 bases, and the junction held 8 bases outside the gene matches. From germline, CDR1 is SGHRS and CDR2 YFSETQ. CDR3 size: 14 residues. The CDR3 spells CASGGSAVTDTQYF. In DNA form, the CDR3 reads TGCGCCAGCGGCGGGAGCGCGGTGACAGATACGCAGTATTTT.

In its sample, this clone was seen once. The chain recombines TRBV6-5 with TRBJ1-1, with TRBD1 as a possible D gene (5 bases). CDR1 is MNHEY and CDR2 is SVGAGI in the germline V gene. This CDR3 is built from 15 residues. Trimming cost V 0 bases and J 0 bases, with 8 bases left between them. CDR3 residues: CASSYSGGMNTEAFF. CDR3 DNA: TGTGCCAGCAGTTACTCCGGGGGGATGAACACTGAAGCTTTCTTT.

The chain recombines TRBV27 with TRBJ1-6; no definite D call. The CDR3 loop spans 14 amino acids. The germline V gene has CDR1 MNHEY and CDR2 SMNVEV (reference sequence). The V end lost 6 bases, the J end lost 10 bases, and 16 bases lay between the germline ends. CDR3 loop: CASSDPRSSSPLHF. CDR3 DNA: TGTGCCAGCAGCGACCCTAGGTCATCGTCACCCCTCCACTTT.

The gene calls are TRBV11-2 and TRBJ1-1, with TRBD1 matching over 7 bases. The CDR3 extends over 14 amino acids. V lost 1 base, J lost 4 bases, and 3 bases stayed unmatched. Germline V lookup: CDR1 SGHAT, CDR2 FQNNGV. In DNA, the CDR3 is TGTGCCAGCAGCTTAGTAGGGACAGCCACTGAAGCTTTCTTT. Translation: CASSLVGTATEAFF.

This clone was seen a single time. V and J are TRBV15 and TRBJ1-2, with D unclear. Deletions cut 0 bases from V and 5 bases from J, with 13 bases between. This CDR3 contains 15 residues. Looked up from germline, CDR1 is LNHNV and CDR2 is YYDKDF (reference sequence). The CDR3 DNA reads as TGTGCCACCAGCAGAGAGCGGGAGTTCGGATATGGCTACACCTTC. It translates to CATSREREFGYGYTF.